This T cell receptor beta chain was captured in a study of CD8+ T cells in alopecia areata. Cutaneous lymph node cells were pooled, and they were sorted using CD4, CD8alpha, NKG2D, NKG2ACE and other markers. The germline gives CDR1 FNHDT, CDR2 SITEND (reference sequence). The CDR3 length is 14 residues. Trimming left V 1 base short and J 0 bases short, with 6 bases between. RNA was isolated and reverse transcribed to cDNA, the sequencing template. Libraries were prepared by immunoSEQ multiplex PCR; TCRdb keeps only in-frame clonotypes and omits some of them. Captured here are about 270,000 clones, none seen once; the top ten comprise around 1.2%. This clone has a handful of counts. The gene names here belong to mouse. With the read ending 4 residues before the CDR3 end, the germline J gene is used to fill in that end. Other DNA sequences of this sample code for an identical CDR3.

The chain joins TRBV19 to TRBJ2-5; possibly TRBD1 for D (6 bases). The origin of this receptor is a C3H/HeJ mouse with alopecia areata. The strain's MHC type: H2-k. Sequenced sample: CD4+ T cells sorted from a lymph node. The CDR3 loop is CASSIRGNQDTQYF. The part of the CDR3 DNA that was read is TGTGCCAGCAGTATAAGGGGGAACCAAGAC.